The 19 T cell receptor beta chains in this list originate from one sample, sequenced in a study of regulatory T cells in long-lasting Graves disease. The time point: newly diagnosed GD, antithyroid drugs for less than 3 months. Isolated PBMC RNA provided the starting material for the TCR library. TCR beta libraries were built with iRepertoire HTBI primers and Arm-PCR of CDR3 regions. TCRdb redid the calling of the multiplex PCR reads with MiXCR, one entry per CDR3 protein. The sample consists of around 460,000 distinct CDR3 sequences, about 14% of them appearing once. Separately, the same data were catalogued under a study of T cells in Graves' hyperthyroidism and ophthalmopathy.

Sample: peripheral blood mononuclear cells (PBMCs), taken at new diagnosis, from a patient treated with antithyroid drugs. These receptor sequences come from a woman aged 45-65 years with Graves disease.

This clonotype has ten or more counts. This chain uses TRBV11-2 with TRBJ2-1, with TRBD2 identical over 11 bases. The end of the DNA aligns better with TRBJ2-5, so the J call may be wrong. The CDR3 runs to 15 residues. CDR1 is SGHAT and CDR2 is FQNNGV in the germline V gene. The DNA of the CDR3 is TGTGCCAGCAGCCGCGGGACTAGCGGTATAGAGACCCAGTACTTC. Translated, it gives CASSRGTSGIETQYF.

The table lists this clonotype with a few counts. The gene calls are TRBV7-9 and TRBJ2-3; D call uncertain. This CDR3 is built from 17 residues. Germline CDR1 SEHNR, CDR2 FQNEAQ (reference sequence). The V and J ends lost 1 base and 1 base respectively, with 15 bases between them. CDR3: CASSLVRLRSGTDTQYF. CDR3 bases: TGTGCCAGCAGCTTAGTAAGGTTGAGATCTGGCACAGATACGCAGTATTTT. Using reference TRBV7-9 and TRBJ2-3 for the parts outside the CDR3, the full variable domain is DTGVSQNPRHKITKRGQNVTFRCDPISEHNRLYWYRQTLGQGPEFLTYFQNEAQLEKSRLLSDRFSAERPKGSFSTLEIQRTEQGDSAMYLCASSLVRLRSGTDTQYFGPGTRLTVL.

This clonotype was found many times. V is TRBV28 and J is TRBJ2-7; TRBD1 agrees at 9 bases. The ends lost 5 bases at V and 0 bases at J; junction bases unmatched: 20. Germline V lookup: CDR1 MDHEN, CDR2 SYDVKM. The CDR3 has 20 amino acids. The CDR3 loop reads CASSLHIGDREGSFSYEQYF. DNA of the CDR3: TGTGCCAGCAGTCTTCATATCGGGGACAGGGAAGGGAGTTTCTCCTACGAGCAGTACTTC.

The rearrangement joins TRBV28 to TRBJ2-7; 7 bases align to TRBD1. Germline V gives CDR1 MDHEN, CDR2 SYDVKM. This CDR3 comprises 14 residues. V gave up 5 bases and J gave up 4 bases; unmatched junction bases: 8. The CDR3, as DNA: TGTGCCAGCAGTCCCCGGGACAGACCTTACGAGCAGTACTTC. This encodes CASSPRDRPYEQYF.

The table lists this clonotype with many counts. The chain is built from TRBV28 and TRBJ2-5; TRBD2 aligns across 13 bases. The CDR3 sequence is 20 residues long. Germline V gene data show CDR1 as MDHEN and CDR2 as SYDVKM. V was clipped by 5 bases and J by 2 bases; unmatched bases: 17. The CDR3 loop reads CASSGLAGVGPKGLQETQYF. The CDR3, as DNA: TGTGCCAGCAGTGGACTAGCGGGAGTGGGGCCGAAGGGTCTACAAGAGACCCAGTACTTC. Full variable domain (remainder filled in from reference TRBV28 and TRBJ2-5): DVKVTQSSRYLVKRTGEKVFLECVQDMDHENMFWYRQDPGLGLRLIYFSYDVKMKEKGDIPEGYSVSREKKERFSLILESASTNQTSMYLCASSGLAGVGPKGLQETQYFGPGTRLLVL.

This clonotype showed up many times. CDR3 sequence (DNA): TGTGCCAGCAATAGGATCGGGACTAGCGGGAGGATGAATGAGCAGTTCTTC. This sequence encodes CASNRIGTSGRMNEQFF. The J gene is TRBJ2-1, the V gene TRBV6-1; the match to TRBD2 covers 15 bases. There are 17 residues in the CDR3. J gave up 7 bases and V 7 bases, and 11 bases lay outside the gene matches. Germline V gene data show CDR1 as MNHNS and CDR2 as SASEGT.

Remarks on this clonotype: This could be a read error, since a much larger clone is one nucleotide away. V gene TRBV7-2 combines with J gene TRBJ2-7, with D possibly matching TRBD2 (7 bases). Germline CDR1 and CDR2: SGHTA and FQGNSA. The length of the CDR3 is 12 residues. V shed 7 bases and J shed 6 bases, with 13 bases lying between them. CDR3 amino acids: CASIGGQGEQYF. In nucleotides, the CDR3 is TGTGCCAGCATCGGGGGGCAGGGCGAGCAGTACTTC.

This clonotype was recorded at least ten times. V gene TRBV13 combines with J gene TRBJ2-1; TRBD1 matches at 9 bases. Trimming at V came to 3 bases and at J to 9 bases, leaving 9 bases not matched to a gene. CDR1 is PRHDT and CDR2 is FYEKMQ in the germline V gene (reference sequence). This CDR3 region has 15 residues. The CDR3 DNA follows: TGTGCCAGCAGCTTGGGGACAGGGATGATTGGTGAGCAGTTCTTC. Translated: CASSLGTGMIGEQFF. Full variable domain (missing parts from reference TRBV13 and TRBJ2-1): AAGVIQSPRHLIKEKRETATLKCYPIPRHDTVYWYQQGPGQDPQFLISFYEKMQSDKGSIPDRFSAQQFSDYHSELNMSSLELGDSALYFCASSLGTGMIGEQFFGPGTRLTVL.

The chain couples TRBV4-1 to TRBJ1-2; no clear D gene. The CDR3 has 15 residues. In germline, CDR1 is MGHRA, CDR2 YSYEKL. Trimming took 0 bases from V and 7 from J, leaving 15 bases between them. CDR3 sequence reads: CASSQEQYAEGGYTF. As DNA, the CDR3 is TGCGCCAGCAGCCAAGAACAGTATGCGGAGGGTGGCTACACCTTC.

This clonotype was counted ten times or more. This rearrangement joins TRBV7-9 to TRBJ2-7, with D unresolved. Trimming took 4 bases from V and 2 from J, leaving 9 bases between them. The CDR3 is 13 residues long. Germline V gives CDR1 SEHNR, CDR2 FQNEAQ (reference sequence). The CDR3 coding sequence is TGTGCCAGCAGCTCCCGCCCGACCTACGAGCAGTACTTC. It is translated as CASSSRPTYEQYF.

The sample holds many counts of this clonotype. The rearrangement links TRBV2 to TRBJ2-5; 7 bases match TRBD2. This CDR3 is built from 14 residues. Germline V gene lookup returns CDR1 SNHLY and CDR2 FYNNEI. J gave up 5 bases and V 7 bases, and 10 bases lay outside the gene matches. The CDR3 spells CASIRRESYETQYF. The CDR3 DNA sequence: TGTGCCAGCATCAGGCGGGAGAGTTACGAGACCCAGTACTTC.

This clonotype has at least ten counts. The V and J genes are TRBV5-1 and TRBJ2-1; D is unresolved. The CDR3 length is 14 residues. The germline gives CDR1 SGHRS, CDR2 YFSETQ. V lost 2 bases, J lost 8 bases, and 14 bases lay in between. The CDR3, as DNA: TGCGCCAGCAGCTTTAGGAGAGTACTCTATGAGCAGTTCTTC. Protein sequence: CASSFRRVLYEQFF.

Notes on this clonotype: A read error is possible here, since a much larger clone lies one base away. The V and J genes are TRBV5-1 and TRBJ2-1; 9 bases match TRBD1. Germline values: CDR1 SGHRS, CDR2 YFSETQ. CDR3 length: 16 amino acids. The V gene end was trimmed by 1 base and the J gene end by 8 bases; junction bases not matched to a gene: 10. CDR3 sequence reads: CASSLLVGTGSDEQFF. The DNA for the CDR3 is TGCGCCAGCAGCTTGTTAGTGGGGACAGGGAGCGATGAGCAGTTCTTC.

This clonotype was picked up many times. The genes are TRBV7-9 and TRBJ2-1; TRBD1 matches 9 bases. The length of the CDR3 is 19 residues. CDR1 and CDR2 (germline): SEHNR, FQNEAQ (reference sequence). V shed 5 bases and J 4 bases; nucleotides not matched to a gene: 18. Written as DNA, the CDR3 is TGTGCCAGCAGCCCCTCCCTTCGGTCTGGACAGGGGCAATACAATGAGCAGTTCTTC. The encoded protein is CASSPSLRSGQGQYNEQFF.

CDR3 region: CASSYSAAGGLYEQYF. CDR3 nucleotide sequence: TGTGCCAGCAGTTATTCGGCCGCCGGGGGTCTCTACGAGCAGTACTTC. The J gene is TRBJ2-7, the V gene TRBV27; TRBD2 might be the D (6 bases). Germline values: CDR1 MNHEY, CDR2 SMNVEV (reference sequence). V lost 4 bases to trimming and J lost 3 bases, with 19 bases between them. The CDR3 runs to 16 residues.

This clonotype was seen at least ten times. This chain joins TRBV28 and TRBJ2-7; no firm D call. The germline gives CDR1 MDHEN, CDR2 SYDVKM. The CDR3 extends over 13 amino acids. Trimming cost V 2 bases and J 2 bases, with 7 bases left between them. Here the CDR3 reads CASSLHSPYEQYF. In DNA form, the CDR3 reads TGTGCCAGCAGTTTACACTCCCCCTACGAGCAGTACTTC.

The V gene is TRBV5-5, the J gene TRBJ2-4; possible D gene TRBD2, 5 bases. V shed 4 bases and J shed 4 bases, with 12 bases lying between them. This CDR3 has 14 amino acids. Germline values: CDR1 SGHKS, CDR2 YYEKEE (reference sequence). The CDR3 sequence: CASSVRWEKNIQYF. CDR3 DNA: TGTGCCAGCAGCGTGAGATGGGAGAAAAACATTCAGTACTTC.

This clonotype was counted ten times or more. The V and J genes are TRBV5-1 and TRBJ1-1, with D maybe TRBD1 (6 bases). V lost 2 bases to trimming and J lost 0 bases, with 14 bases between them. This CDR3 contains 16 residues. Germline V CDR1 and CDR2: SGHRS, YFSETQ. This CDR3 reads CASSFRGRGVNTEAFF. In DNA form, the CDR3 reads TGCGCCAGCAGCTTCCGGGGGCGCGGTGTGAACACTGAAGCTTTCTTT.

This clonotype was detected a few times. The CDR3 DNA is TGTGCCAGCAGTGACTTGGGACAGGACACCTACGAGCAGTACTTC. This encodes CASSDLGQDTYEQYF. The rearrangement uses TRBV25-1 and TRBJ2-7, with 8 bases that match TRBD1. The J segment lost 2 bases and the V segment lost 3 bases, leaving 6 bases of the junction unmatched. Germline V gene data show CDR1 as MGHDK and CDR2 as SYGVNS. The CDR3 runs 15 residues.